The clone carrying this TCR beta chain was seen a handful of times. Its matching antigen is unknown. An end of the junction differs from the germline gene, which may be a read error. Germline V gives CDR1 DFQATT, CDR2 SNEGSKA (reference sequence). The CDR3 sequence is 14 residues long. The data stem from a study of blood T cells in healthy people across ages. Points from the study as a whole: Unsorted PBMC material precluded a definitive naive versus antigen-experienced comparison. Long-lived donors had more naive CD4+ cells and higher diversity than aged donors.

It was with a sample-barcoded 5' primer and a J-beta primer mix that a second PCR of about 7 to 12 cycles was run. TCRdb recomputed calls from the 5' RACE reads with MiXCR, one row per CDR3 protein. This sample yields about 650,000 distinct CDR3 sequences, of which approximately 31% are seen a single time; 15% belongs to the top ten. J is TRBJ2-5 and V is TRBV20-1; D may be TRBD1 (5 bases). Specimen: blood. The TCR sequence derives from a woman at least 80 years old in good health. The CDR3 coding sequence is TGTAGTGCTACGGACAACCCGATTGAAAATGAGCAGTACTTC. As protein: CSATDNPIENEQYF.